One and the same sample provided the 28 T cell receptor beta chains below, sequenced in a study of CD8 T cells in Susac syndrome (dated by TCRdb to 2018 to 2020). Library generation was performed with the immunoSEQ multiplex PCR assay. RNA was extracted using the RNeasy kit, and roughly 0.45 to 1 microgram was reverse transcribed with random hexamers. TCRdb redid the processing of the public reads, applying fastp at Q25 and MiXCR, and retained in-frame beta chains. Each entry is one CDR3 protein sequence, shown with its most common DNA and genes. Here the sample has more than 150,000 distinct CDR3 sequences; around 95% occur a single time. The ten largest make up around 0.15% of the sample. The sequencing sample was made of CD4+ T cells from PBMCs. Receptors originate from a human donor with Susac syndrome.

This chain joins TRBV12-3 or TRBV12-4 and TRBJ2-7; a weak D match, TRBD2 (6 bases). CDR3 length: 14 residues. V lost 6 bases and J lost 0, with 12 bases in between. CDR3 region: CASSRGTLSYEQYF. Written as DNA, the CDR3 is TGTGCCAGCAGCCGCGGGACCCTCTCCTACGAGCAGTACTTC.

The V gene is TRBV20-1, the J gene TRBJ2-1; D could derive from TRBD1 or TRBD2 (5 bases each). The V gene's germline CDR1 is DFQATT and CDR2 SNEGSKA (reference sequence). The CDR3 has 11 residues. The V gene lost 7 bases and the J gene lost 3 bases, with 7 bases spanning the gap. The CDR3 sequence is CSVGDYNEQFF. In DNA form, the CDR3 reads TGCAGTGTGGGGGACTACAATGAGCAGTTCTTC.

The rearrangement joins TRBV19 to TRBJ1-1, with D hard to call. The germline CDR1 and CDR2 sequences are LNHDA and SQIVND (reference sequence). The CDR3 covers 13 residues. V lost 7 bases, J lost 9 bases, and 18 bases lay in between. DNA of the CDR3: TGTGCCAGTATTCGAGCCTCACCAATCCAAGCTTTCTTT. Amino acid sequence: CASIRASPIQAFF.

The V and J genes are TRBV13 and TRBJ1-2; TRBD1 matches at 7 bases. Losses at the gene ends were 8 bases for V and 3 bases for J; bases not matched to a gene: 12. This CDR3 is 15 amino acids long. Germline V gene data show CDR1 as PRHDT and CDR2 as FYEKMQ (reference sequence). The DNA of the CDR3 is TGTGCCAGCGGGGCAGGGGGAAGAGATTACTATGGCTACACCTTC. Protein product: CASGAGGRDYYGYTF.

The chain has TRBV6-6 and TRBJ2-3, with 7 nucleotides matching TRBD1. The J segment lost 2 bases and the V segment lost 8 bases, leaving 7 bases of the junction unmatched. Germline V CDR1 and CDR2: MNHNY, SVGAGI (reference sequence). The CDR3 is made up of 14 amino acids. The CDR3 DNA sequence: TGTGCCAGCCGACCGACAGGGCTCACAGATACGCAGTATTTT. Its protein is CASRPTGLTDTQYF.

V is TRBV14 and J is TRBJ1-1; D is uncertain. Germline V gene data show CDR1 as SGHDN and CDR2 as FVKESK. There are 9 residues in the CDR3. V was cut by 6 bases and J by 10 bases, with 6 bases left in between. DNA for the CDR3: TGTGCCAGCAGGCACACAGCTTTCTTT. Translated, it gives CASRHTAFF.

The chain recombines TRBV19 with TRBJ1-2; tentative D call: TRBD1 (6 bases). The germline V and J ends were trimmed by 3 bases and 4 bases, with 18 bases remaining between them. CDR1 LNHDA and CDR2 SQIVND come from the germline V gene (reference sequence). This CDR3 contains 16 residues. The CDR3 sequence: CASSIREDRSFYGYTF. The CDR3, as DNA: TGTGCCAGTAGTATCCGTGAGGACAGATCTTTCTATGGCTACACCTTC.

The V call is TRBV3-1, the J call TRBJ2-1; 8 bases are shared with TRBD1. This CDR3 has 15 amino acids. The V gene's germline CDR1 is LGHDT and CDR2 YNNKEL (reference sequence). V shed 4 bases, J shed 5 bases, and the junction held 7 bases outside the gene matches. CDR3 region: CASSLDRVTHNEQFF. CDR3 coding DNA: TGTGCCAGCAGCCTGGACAGGGTTACCCACAATGAGCAGTTCTTC.

V and J are TRBV2 and TRBJ2-1; D call uncertain. The V gene's germline CDR1 is SNHLY and CDR2 FYNNEI. This CDR3 is 11 amino acids long. The V end lost 1 base, the J end lost 9 bases, and 4 bases lay between the germline ends. CDR3 nucleotide sequence: TGTGCCAGCAGTGAAGGGAGTGAGCAGTTCTTC. Its protein is CASSEGSEQFF.

The genes are TRBV24-1 and TRBJ2-3; 7 bases map to TRBD1. The CDR3 extends over 15 amino acids. V lost 4 bases, J lost 3 bases, and 6 bases stayed unmatched. Germline values: CDR1 KGHDR, CDR2 SFDVKD. The DNA for the CDR3 is TGTGCCACCAGTGACCGACAGGGTGGGACAGATACGCAGTATTTT. Translation: CATSDRQGGTDTQYF.

V is TRBV19 and J is TRBJ1-5; 9 positions agree with TRBD1. After removal of 8 bases from V and 4 bases from J, the junction contained 3 bases not matched to a gene. The CDR3 has 13 residues. Per the germline V gene, CDR1 is LNHDA and CDR2 is SQIVND (reference sequence). In DNA, the CDR3 is TGTGCCAGTGCTGACAGGGGGAATCAGCCCCAGCATTTT. Translating gives CASADRGNQPQHF.

This chain links TRBV12-3 or TRBV12-4 with TRBJ2-1; D is uncertain. The V and J ends lost 5 bases and 6 bases respectively, with 8 bases between them. This CDR3 has 12 amino acids. Here the CDR3 reads CASSDFGNEQFF. Here the CDR3 DNA reads TGTGCCAGCAGTGATTTCGGCAATGAGCAGTTCTTC.

The V call is TRBV4-2, the J call TRBJ2-5, with a weak D call TRBD1 (5 bases). This CDR3 has 14 residues. Per germline, CDR1 LGHNA and CDR2 YNFKEQ. V was pared by 1 base and J by 4 bases, with 10 bases between. The CDR3 region has the DNA TGTGCCAGCAGCCAAGGGGTCCAGGGAGAGACCCAGTACTTC. Encoded protein: CASSQGVQGETQYF.

The rearrangement links TRBV6-6 to TRBJ2-2, with TRBD2 matching 7 bases. J lost 6 bases, V lost 5 bases, and 9 bases had no gene match. The germline gives CDR1 MNHNY, CDR2 SVGAGI (reference sequence). The CDR3 has 15 amino acids. Written as DNA, the CDR3 is TGTGCCAGCAGTACAGTAGCGGGCACACCCGGGGAGCTGTTTTTT. Protein: CASSTVAGTPGELFF.

This clonotype was seen a few times. The rearrangement uses TRBV18 and TRBJ2-5; 8 bases align to TRBD2. V shed 6 bases, J shed 2 bases, and the junction held 2 bases outside the gene matches. This CDR3 comprises 13 residues. Germline CDR1 reads KGHSH; CDR2 reads LQKENI. CDR3: CASSPGGQETQYF. The CDR3, as DNA: TGTGCCAGCTCGCCGGGGGGGCAAGAGACCCAGTACTTC.

The chain has TRBV7-3 and TRBJ1-6; unclear D gene. Between the trimmed V and J ends, which lost 4 bases and 5 bases, there was a span of 12 bases. This CDR3 spans 15 amino acids. CDR1 is SGHTA and CDR2 is FQGTGA in the germline V gene. The CDR3 DNA follows: TGTGCCAGCAGCTCGGAGCCGGGCGATAATTCACCCCTCCACTTT. Its protein is CASSSEPGDNSPLHF.

The chain combines TRBV29-1 with TRBJ2-3, with a weak D call TRBD2 (6 bases). Between the trimmed V and J ends, which lost 3 bases and 2 bases, there was a span of 18 bases. CDR1 and CDR2 (germline): SQVTM, ANQGSEA. The CDR3 is 16 residues long. The CDR3: CSVEEGSDRFTDTQYF. The CDR3 DNA sequence: TGCAGCGTTGAGGAGGGCAGCGACCGCTTCACAGATACGCAGTATTTT.

The chain combines TRBV20-1 with TRBJ2-1, with 7 nucleotides matching TRBD2. The CDR3 runs 12 residues. Trimming at V came to 6 bases and at J to 10 bases, leaving 9 bases not matched to a gene. CDR1 is DFQATT, CDR2 SNEGSKA, per germline (reference sequence). The CDR3 loop reads CSAIPSGGEQFF. DNA for the CDR3: TGCAGTGCAATCCCCTCGGGGGGAGAGCAGTTCTTC.

The chain employs TRBV20-1 and TRBJ1-2; 8 nucleotides match TRBD1. Germline CDR1 and CDR2: DFQATT and SNEGSKA (reference sequence). V was clipped by 0 bases and J by 4 bases; unmatched bases: 10. The CDR3 totals 16 residues. CDR3 sequence (DNA): TGCAGTGCTAGAGATCGCGGACAGGGAGGGACCTATGGCTACACCTTC. Amino acids: CSARDRGQGGTYGYTF.

The chain has TRBV25-1 and TRBJ1-6; a weak D match, TRBD1 (5 bases). The length of the CDR3 is 15 residues. CDR1 is MGHDK, CDR2 SYGVNS, per germline. Trimming left V 0 bases short and J 9 bases short, with 12 bases between. The CDR3 nucleotides are TGTGCCAGCAGTGAATATGGGGGGAATGGTTCACCCCTCCACTTT. Its protein product is CASSEYGGNGSPLHF.

The chain employs TRBV2 and TRBJ2-1; 8 positions match TRBD2. Losses at the gene ends were 7 bases for V and 4 bases for J; bases not matched to a gene: 9. Germline CDR1 reads SNHLY; CDR2 reads FYNNEI. CDR3 size: 15 residues. CDR3 in amino acids: CASKRLLAVYNEQFF. DNA of the CDR3: TGTGCCAGCAAGCGGTTACTAGCGGTGTACAATGAGCAGTTCTTC.

V usage is TRBV20-1 and J usage is TRBJ2-3; the D gene is possibly TRBD1 (5 bases). This CDR3 spans 11 amino acids. Germline CDR1 is DFQATT and CDR2 is SNEGSKA (reference sequence). Trimming pared 5 bases from V and 4 bases from J, leaving 7 bases between. The CDR3 DNA reads as TGCAGTGCTCCCAGGGCAGATACGCAGTATTTT. Residues: CSAPRADTQYF.

V gene TRBV23-1 combines with J gene TRBJ1-2, with no clear D. TRBV23-1 is known as an ORF, though its function is uncertain. V dropped 1 base and J dropped 8 bases, with 11 bases sitting between them. The CDR3 runs 13 residues. The CDR3 nucleotides read TGCGCCAGCAGTCAATTTGAAGGGAGGGGCTACACCTTC. As protein: CASSQFEGRGYTF.

The J gene is TRBJ2-7, the V gene TRBV14; D possibly corresponds to TRBD2 (6 bases). Per the germline V gene, CDR1 is SGHDN and CDR2 is FVKESK. This CDR3 has 14 residues. V lost 1 base and J lost 5, with 12 bases in between. In DNA, the CDR3 is TGTGCCAGCAGCCAAGCCGGGACTCCGAACGAGCAGTACTTC. Protein sequence: CASSQAGTPNEQYF. The variable domain in full, completed from reference TRBV14 and TRBJ2-7, reads EAGVTQFPSHSVIEKGQTVTLRCDPISGHDNLYWYRRVMGKEIKFLLHFVKESKQDESGMPNNRFLAERTGGTYSTLKVQPAELEDSGVYFCASSQAGTPNEQYFGPGTRLTVT.

J is TRBJ1-5 and V is TRBV12-3 or TRBV12-4; D gene unclear. The V end was cut by 7 bases, the J end by 2 bases, with 15 bases between. The CDR3 is 15 residues long. The CDR3 here is CASNRGGQGNQPQHF. CDR3 coding DNA: TGTGCCAGCAACCGGGGAGGGCAAGGCAATCAGCCCCAGCATTTT.

This chain connects TRBV15 to TRBJ2-3; D gene ambiguous. Per germline, CDR1 LNHNV and CDR2 YYDKDF (reference sequence). Deletions cut 4 bases from V and 2 bases from J, with 10 bases between. This CDR3 comprises 14 residues. The CDR3, as DNA: TGTGCCACCAGCACCCGCCCGACCACAGATACGCAGTATTTT. It is translated as CATSTRPTTDTQYF.

This clonotype was picked up a small number of times. CDR3 bases: TGCAGCGTTTGGGGTAGAGATGAGCAGTTCTTC. It translates to CSVWGRDEQFF. V usage is TRBV29-1 and J usage is TRBJ2-1; D gene uncertain. The germline V gene encodes CDR1 SQVTM and CDR2 ANQGSEA. The CDR3 extends over 11 amino acids. V gave up 5 bases and J gave up 8 bases, with 10 bases separating them.

The V call is TRBV7-2, the J call TRBJ1-5; D may be TRBD1 (5 bases). Germline values: CDR1 SGHTA, CDR2 FQGNSA. CDR3 length: 15 residues. The V end lost 5 bases, the J end lost 7 bases, and 18 bases lay between the germline ends. The CDR3 nucleotides are TGTGCCAGCAGCGCAGGGAGCGTCCTCAACCAGCCCCAGCATTTT. Its protein is CASSAGSVLNQPQHF.